Listed here are 23 T cell receptor beta chains from one sample, sequenced in a study of control samples from healthy donors and cancer patients. Libraries were prepared by immunoSEQ multiplex PCR; TCRdb keeps only in-frame clonotypes and omits some of them. Of approximately 170,000 clones in the sample, 92% are singletons; the top ten hold 0.68%. Source material: blood. All receptors derive from a woman between 25 and 40 years old in good health.

The genes are TRBV2 and TRBJ1-2, with no clear D. Looked up from germline, CDR1 is SNHLY and CDR2 is FYNNEI. V lost 7 bases and J lost 4, with 10 bases in between. The CDR3 has 12 residues. Here the CDR3 reads CASNQVGYGYTF. CDR3 coding DNA: TGTGCCAGCAACCAGGTTGGCTATGGCTACACCTTC.

V and J are TRBV6-5 and TRBJ1-6; 7 bases agree with TRBD1. This CDR3 is built from 14 residues. V shed 1 base and J 6 bases; nucleotides not matched to a gene: 0. The germline V gene has CDR1 MNHEY and CDR2 SVGAGI. CDR3: CASSYYRGNSPLHF. Written as DNA, the CDR3 is TGTGCCAGCAGTTACTACAGGGGTAATTCACCCCTCCACTTT.

This chain joins TRBV19 and TRBJ2-1; TRBD1 matches at 11 bases. Per germline, CDR1 LNHDA and CDR2 SQIVND (reference sequence). This CDR3 is built from 18 residues. Germline trimming cut 7 bases from V and 1 base from J; bases unmatched to any gene: 12. The CDR3 DNA follows: TGTGCCAGTATCGTACGGGGACAGGGGGGTCCGTCCTACAATGAGCAGTTCTTC. Amino acids: CASIVRGQGGPSYNEQFF.

This chain connects TRBV19 to TRBJ2-3, with TRBD2 matching 10 bases. The CDR3 is 14 residues long. Germline CDR1 LNHDA, CDR2 SQIVND (reference sequence). The junction had 7 bases not matched to a gene; V was cut back by 6 bases and J by 7 bases. The DNA for the CDR3 is TGTGCCAGTAGAACTAGCGGGACTAGACATACGCAGTATTTT. Translated, it gives CASRTSGTRHTQYF.

V gene TRBV12-3 or TRBV12-4 combines with J gene TRBJ2-3; D uncertain. V lost 2 bases and J 5 bases, leaving 2 bases between the germline ends. CDR3 size: 11 residues. In DNA, the CDR3 is TGTGCCAGCAGTTTAAAAGATACGCAGTATTTT. This gives the protein CASSLKDTQYF.

This clone was recorded once. The chain recombines TRBV4-2 with TRBJ1-2; possible D gene TRBD1, 5 bases. The CDR3 is 15 amino acids. The ends were cut back, 0 bases at V and 3 bases at J, with 11 bases in the middle. Germline V lookup: CDR1 LGHNA, CDR2 YNFKEQ. CDR3 sequence (DNA): TGTGCCAGCAGCCAAGATAATTCGGGGGACTATGGCTACACCTTC. Translating gives CASSQDNSGDYGYTF.

The rearrangement links TRBV7-9 to TRBJ1-1, with D possibly being TRBD1 (5 bases). Deletions cut 8 bases from V and 3 bases from J, with 13 bases between. The CDR3 has 13 amino acids. From germline, CDR1 is SEHNR and CDR2 FQNEAQ (reference sequence). As DNA, the CDR3 is TGTGCCAGCGAATTGGACACCCACACTGAAGCTTTCTTT. This codes for CASELDTHTEAFF.

The chain employs TRBV30 and TRBJ1-6; D call uncertain. V shed 0 bases and J shed 0 bases, with 3 bases lying between them. The CDR3 consists of 14 residues. In germline, CDR1 is GTSNPN, CDR2 SVGIG (reference sequence). The CDR3 reads CAWSVPSYNSPLHF. CDR3 DNA: TGTGCCTGGAGTGTGCCCTCCTATAATTCACCCCTCCACTTT.

The rearrangement links TRBV6-5 to TRBJ1-4; 7 nucleotides agree with TRBD1. The germline gives CDR1 MNHEY, CDR2 SVGAGI. V lost 2 bases to trimming and J lost 5 bases; unmatched junction nucleotides: 2. This CDR3 spans 14 amino acids. CDR3 nucleotide sequence: TGTGCCAGCAGTTACGCAGGGGGAAATGAAAAACTGTTTTTT. It codes for CASSYAGGNEKLFF.

V usage is TRBV19 and J usage is TRBJ2-5; the D is unclear. The CDR3 length is 14 residues. CDR1 and CDR2 from the germline V gene are LNHDA and SQIVND (reference sequence). Trimming removed 5 bases at V and 0 bases at J, with 10 bases between. The CDR3: CASSHRAHQETQYF. The CDR3 DNA is TGTGCCAGTAGTCACCGAGCGCACCAAGAGACCCAGTACTTC.

The gene calls are TRBV7-2 and TRBJ2-1; the match to TRBD2 covers 13 bases. The V segment lost 1 base and the J segment 9 bases; nucleotides outside the gene matches: 6. CDR1 is SGHTA and CDR2 is FQGNSA in the germline V gene. The CDR3 sequence is 16 residues long. The CDR3 DNA is TGTGCCAGCAGCTTAGGGACTAGCGGGAGATTTGTTGAGCAGTTCTTC. Its protein product is CASSLGTSGRFVEQFF. The full variable domain, with the rest looked up from reference TRBV7-2 and TRBJ2-1, is GAGVSQSPSNKVTEKGKDVELRCDPISGHTALYWYRQSLGQGLEFLIYFQGNSAPDKSGLPSDRFSAERTGGSVSTLTIQRTQQEDSAVYLCASSLGTSGRFVEQFFGPGTRLTVL.

The chain combines TRBV7-9 with TRBJ2-7; 9 nucleotides agree with TRBD2. The CDR3 loop spans 13 amino acids. Looked up from germline, CDR1 is SEHNR and CDR2 is FQNEAQ (reference sequence). V trimming: 5 bases; J trimming: 2 bases; junction bases outside the gene matches: 1. CDR3 region: CASSRLAAYEQYF. CDR3 in DNA: TGTGCCAGCAGCCGACTAGCGGCCTACGAGCAGTACTTC.

The V and J genes are TRBV7-9 and TRBJ2-5; D uncertain. V lost 5 bases, J lost 5 bases, and 12 bases lay in between. The CDR3 spans 13 residues. Per germline, CDR1 SEHNR and CDR2 FQNEAQ (reference sequence). The CDR3 sequence: CASSAEGSETQYF. The CDR3 DNA sequence: TGTGCCAGCAGCGCCGAAGGATCTGAGACCCAGTACTTC.

The chain links TRBV4-1 to TRBJ1-5; D gene ambiguous. V lost 1 base and J lost 1, with 14 bases in between. The CDR3 contains 17 residues. Germline CDR1 is MGHRA and CDR2 is YSYEKL. The CDR3 bases are TGCGCCAGCAGCCAAGGGGCAGCTCGAGGCAGCAATCAGCCCCAGCATTTT. It encodes CASSQGAARGSNQPQHF.

The chain couples TRBV7-3 to TRBJ2-2; no clear D gene. Per the germline V gene, CDR1 is SGHTA and CDR2 is FQGTGA. The CDR3 loop spans 13 amino acids. V shed 1 base and J shed 7 bases, with 7 bases lying between them. CDR3 protein: CASSLKTSGELFF. The CDR3, as DNA: TGTGCCAGCAGCTTAAAGACAAGCGGGGAGCTGTTTTTT.

The gene calls are TRBV3-1 (or the pseudogene TRBV3-2) and TRBJ2-7, with D perhaps matching TRBD1 or TRBD2 (5 bases each). Trimming cost V 2 bases and J 1 base, with 12 bases left between them. CDR1 is LGHDT, CDR2 YNNKEL, per germline (reference sequence). The CDR3 covers 15 residues. The CDR3 DNA reads TGTGCCAGCAGCCAAACCCTGGGACGTTCCTACGAGCAGTACTTC. It translates to CASSQTLGRSYEQYF.

This chain uses TRBV18 with TRBJ2-3; 8 bases agree with TRBD1. CDR1 is KGHSH, CDR2 LQKENI, per germline. The CDR3 runs to 17 residues. After removal of 0 bases from V and 0 bases from J, the junction contained 5 bases not matched to a gene. CDR3 protein: CASSPPVRGQSTDTQYF. CDR3 DNA: TGTGCCAGCTCACCACCGGTCAGGGGGCAGAGCACAGATACGCAGTATTTT.

The rearrangement joins TRBV18 to TRBJ1-6, with 11 bases aligning to TRBD1. The CDR3 runs to 15 residues. The junction had 3 bases not matched to a gene; V was cut back by 1 base and J by 10 bases. Germline lookup yields CDR1 KGHSH and CDR2 LQKENI. The CDR3 sequence is CASSPQGQGGSPLHF. Here the CDR3 DNA reads TGTGCCAGCTCACCACAGGGACAGGGGGGCTCACCCCTCCACTTT.

This sequence joins TRBV15 and TRBJ2-1; TRBD1 is a possible D gene (7 bases). With 4 bases removed from V and 8 bases from J, the gap between germline ends came to 18 bases. CDR3 size: 15 residues. Germline loops: CDR1 LNHNV, CDR2 YYDKDF (reference sequence). CDR3 protein: CATSIKQGGNDEQFF. CDR3 coding DNA: TGTGCCACCAGCATTAAGCAGGGGGGTAACGATGAGCAGTTCTTC.

The chain couples TRBV28 to TRBJ2-7; 10 nucleotides match TRBD2. This CDR3 region has 14 residues. The V gene's germline CDR1 is MDHEN and CDR2 SYDVKM. Losses at the gene ends were 3 bases for V and 7 bases for J; bases not matched to a gene: 6. The CDR3 bases are TGTGCCAGCAGTTTCCGCCTAGCGGGGGTGGAGCAGTACTTC. Encoded protein: CASSFRLAGVEQYF.

The chain uses TRBV9 and TRBJ2-2; TRBD2 matches at 7 bases. This CDR3 is 16 amino acids long. V lost 4 bases, J lost 3 bases, and 9 bases stayed unmatched. The germline V gene encodes CDR1 SGDLS and CDR2 YYNGEE. The CDR3 coding sequence is TGTGCCAGCAGCATACGACTAGCCGGGGACACCGGGGAGCTGTTTTTT. This translates into CASSIRLAGDTGELFF.

The chain joins TRBV5-1 to TRBJ2-2, with D perhaps TRBD1 or TRBD2 (5 bases each). Trimming left V 0 bases short and J 4 bases short, with 13 bases between. CDR1 and CDR2 (germline): SGHRS, YFSETQ. The CDR3 is 16 amino acids. The CDR3 bases are TGCGCCAGCAGCTTGGCACAGCCTGGGGGCACCGGGGAGCTGTTTTTT. Residues: CASSLAQPGGTGELFF.

The genes are TRBV5-1 and TRBJ2-5, with TRBD2 matching over 12 bases. V gave up 4 bases and J gave up 4 bases; unmatched junction bases: 8. The CDR3 runs 16 residues. Germline V CDR1 and CDR2: SGHRS, YFSETQ. CDR3 protein: CASSPGLAGRGETQYF. The CDR3 nucleotides read TGCGCCAGCAGCCCCGGACTAGCGGGAAGGGGAGAGACCCAGTACTTC.